This entry lists 13 T cell receptor beta chains sequenced from one sample in a study of response to subunit inactivated influenza vaccine. MiXCR, applied by TCRdb to the RT-PCR reads, yields one record per CDR3 protein. The sample lists 500,000 to 600,000 distinct CDR3 sequences, around 8% occurring once. The sequencing used PBMCs from blood, collected approximately 25 months after vaccination. All receptors derive from a man aged 50 to 75 who received an inactivated influenza vaccine.

This clonotype was seen a handful of times. This chain uses TRBV10-3 with TRBJ2-2; 8 nucleotides align to TRBD1. The trim removed 5 bases at V and 1 base at J, leaving 3 bases unmatched. This CDR3 spans 15 amino acids. The germline V gene encodes CDR1 ENHRY and CDR2 SYGVKD. CDR3 region: CAISPTGENTGELFF. The CDR3 DNA is TGTGCCATCAGTCCGACAGGGGAGAACACCGGGGAGCTGTTTTTT.

This clonotype was detected ten times or more. The chain combines TRBV6-1 with TRBJ1-2, with TRBD1 matching over 9 bases. The CDR3 consists of 15 residues. Trimming cost V 6 bases and J 6 bases; bases outside gene matches: 11. Germline loops: CDR1 MNHNS, CDR2 SASEGT. DNA of the CDR3: TGTGCCAGCAGCTCCGACAGGGGGGCGCATGATGGCTACACCTTC. It encodes CASSSDRGAHDGYTF.

The CDR3 sequence is CASSRPRLAPNTGELFF. The CDR3 DNA reads TGTGCCAGCAGCCGACCCCGACTAGCGCCGAACACCGGGGAGCTGTTTTTT. This chain connects TRBV7-2 to TRBJ2-2, with 8 nucleotides matching TRBD2. Germline CDR1 and CDR2: SGHTA and FQGNSA. Trimming took 5 bases from V and 0 from J; bases not matched to a gene: 8. The CDR3 runs to 17 residues.

The rearrangement uses TRBV18 and TRBJ1-2; D perhaps matches TRBD1 (6 bases). Germline V gene lookup returns CDR1 KGHSH and CDR2 LQKENI. V was clipped by 2 bases and J by 2 bases, with 12 bases between them. The length of the CDR3 is 15 residues. The CDR3 region is CASSPTGQINYGYTF. The DNA of the CDR3 is TGTGCCAGCTCACCAACGGGACAAATAAACTATGGCTACACCTTC.

The V gene is TRBV12-3 or TRBV12-4, the J gene TRBJ2-2, with a tentative D call TRBD2 (5 bases). V lost 3 bases to trimming and J lost 8 bases, with 13 bases between them. This CDR3 is 14 amino acids long. CDR3 DNA: TGTGCCAGCAGTTTTGTACCGCGGAGGGGGGAGCTGTTTTTT. Translated, it gives CASSFVPRRGELFF.

The chain couples TRBV7-8 to TRBJ2-2, with TRBD2 as a possible D gene (6 bases). V was cut by 5 bases and J by 1 base, with 11 bases left in between. Germline CDR1 SGHVS, CDR2 FQNEAQ. This CDR3 contains 15 residues. The CDR3 loop reads CASSIGTLNTGELFF. For the CDR3, the DNA is TGTGCCAGCAGCATCGGGACTCTGAACACCGGGGAGCTGTTTTTT.

In this sample, this clonotype turned up a few times. This chain connects TRBV19 to TRBJ2-1; no reliable D call. Trimming cost V 4 bases and J 5 bases, with 21 bases left between them. The CDR3 totals 17 residues. Germline CDR1 is LNHDA and CDR2 is SQIVND (reference sequence). This CDR3 reads CASSNPIRRIKNNEQFF. CDR3 bases: TGTGCCAGTAGTAACCCTATTAGAAGAATCAAGAACAATGAGCAGTTCTTC.

This clonotype was observed at least ten times. The rearrangement uses TRBV3-1 and TRBJ2-4, with 8 nucleotides matching TRBD1. This CDR3 region has 13 residues. The trim removed 3 bases at V and 9 bases at J, leaving 4 bases unmatched. The V gene's germline CDR1 is LGHDT and CDR2 YNNKEL (reference sequence). The CDR3 DNA reads as TGTGCCAGCAGCCACGGACAGGGAGCCATTCAGTACTTC. This translates into CASSHGQGAIQYF.

This clonotype was counted a few times. This sequence joins TRBV5-5 and TRBJ1-1; D not resolved. Germline V CDR1 and CDR2: SGHKS, YYEKEE (reference sequence). V lost 9 bases to trimming and J lost 4 bases, with 16 bases between them. The CDR3 runs to 13 residues. CDR3 in amino acids: CATRKDVGTEAFF. As DNA, the CDR3 is TGTGCCACCAGGAAGGACGTTGGCACTGAAGCTTTCTTT.

The chain recombines TRBV6-1 with TRBJ2-2; tentative D call: TRBD1 (5 bases). The CDR3 totals 14 residues. Germline V gene data show CDR1 as MNHNS and CDR2 as SASEGT. V gave up 8 bases and J gave up 3 bases, with 13 bases separating them. The CDR3 region is CASRAGSDTGELFF. The CDR3 DNA is TGTGCCAGCCGCGCAGGGTCCGACACCGGGGAGCTGTTTTTT.

This clonotype turned up a few times. The DNA of the CDR3 is TGCAGTGCTTCTCGACAGGTCTTTGGGGCCAACGTCCTGACTTTC. It translates to CSASRQVFGANVLTF. The chain links TRBV20-1 to TRBJ2-6; D possibly corresponds to TRBD1 (6 bases). Trimming cost V 5 bases and J 3 bases, with 14 bases left between them. This CDR3 is built from 15 residues. CDR1 is DFQATT and CDR2 is SNEGSKA in the germline V gene (reference sequence).

The chain is built from TRBV11-2 and TRBJ2-2, with 14 nucleotides matching TRBD2. Germline V gene sequence: CDR1 SGHAT, CDR2 FQNNGV. Trimming took 1 base from V and 6 from J; bases not matched to a gene: 7. This CDR3 is built from 18 residues. The CDR3 here is CASSLVATSGRAAGELFF. The CDR3 region has the DNA TGTGCCAGCAGCTTAGTGGCGACTAGCGGGAGGGCCGCCGGGGAGCTGTTTTTT.

CDR3: CASRRGGNTEAFF. CDR3 sequence (DNA): TGTGCCAGCAGACGGGGGGGGAACACTGAAGCTTTCTTT. The chain joins TRBV28 to TRBJ1-1, with D possibly matching TRBD1 (5 bases). Trimming cost V 6 bases and J 1 base, with 9 bases left between them. Germline assignment: CDR1 MDHEN and CDR2 SYDVKM. The CDR3 is made up of 13 amino acids.